The T cell receptor beta chain described here comes from a study of T cell changes during pregnancy in multiple sclerosis. The assay was immunoSEQ multiplex PCR, and TCRdb's table has in-frame clones only and misses some. The data show some 41,000 clones, about 88% seen once. Per germline, CDR1 SNHLY and CDR2 FYNNEI. The CDR3 covers 14 residues. V lost 7 bases, J lost 4 bases, and 14 bases lay in between. The sample holds one count of this clone. J is TRBJ1-5 and V is TRBV2, with D perhaps TRBD1 (6 bases). The sequenced sample was CD4+ T cells from peripheral blood mononuclear cells, obtained after pregnancy. The clonotype was recovered from a female donor with multiple sclerosis, enrolled in a pregnancy study. The CDR3 region is CASKTGQPNQPQHF. CDR3 coding DNA: TGTGCCAGCAAGACAGGACAGCCAAATCAGCCCCAGCATTTT.